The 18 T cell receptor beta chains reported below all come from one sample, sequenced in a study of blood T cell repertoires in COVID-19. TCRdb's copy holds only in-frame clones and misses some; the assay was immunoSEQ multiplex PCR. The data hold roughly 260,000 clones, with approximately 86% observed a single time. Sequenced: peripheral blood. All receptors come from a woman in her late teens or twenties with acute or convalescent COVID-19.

CDR3 nucleotides: TGTGCAAGTCGCTTAATCCGCCAGGGTGGAAGCAATCAGCCCCAGCATTTT. It yields the protein CASRLIRQGGSNQPQHF. This rearrangement joins TRBV12-2 to TRBJ1-5; the DNA was not used to check the table's D call, TRBD1. TRBV12-2 is designated a pseudogene. The CDR3 runs to 17 residues.

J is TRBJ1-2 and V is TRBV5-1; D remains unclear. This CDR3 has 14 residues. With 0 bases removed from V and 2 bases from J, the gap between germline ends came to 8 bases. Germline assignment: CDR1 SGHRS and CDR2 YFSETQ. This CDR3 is CASSLEGRNYGYTF. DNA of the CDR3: TGCGCCAGCAGCTTGGAAGGGAGGAACTATGGCTACACCTTC.

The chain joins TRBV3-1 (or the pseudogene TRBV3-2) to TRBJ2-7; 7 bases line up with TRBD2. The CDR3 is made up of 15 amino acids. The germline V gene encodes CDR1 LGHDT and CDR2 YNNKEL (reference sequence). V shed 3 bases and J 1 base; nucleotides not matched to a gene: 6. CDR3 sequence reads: CASSQPTSVSYEQYF. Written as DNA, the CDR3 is TGTGCCAGCAGCCAGCCCACTAGCGTGTCCTACGAGCAGTACTTC.

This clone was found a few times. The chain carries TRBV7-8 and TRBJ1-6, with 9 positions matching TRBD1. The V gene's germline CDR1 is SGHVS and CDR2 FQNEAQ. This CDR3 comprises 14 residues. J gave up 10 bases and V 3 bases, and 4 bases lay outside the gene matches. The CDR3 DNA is TGTGCCAGCAGCTTTCGACAGGGGGACTCACCCCTCCACTTT. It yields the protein CASSFRQGDSPLHF. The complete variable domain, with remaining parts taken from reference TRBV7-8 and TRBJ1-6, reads GAGVSQSPRYKVAKRGQDVALRCDPISGHVSLFWYQQALGQGPEFLTYFQNEAQLDKSGLPSDRFFAERPEGSVSTLKIQRTQQEDSAVYLCASSFRQGDSPLHFGNGTRLTVT.

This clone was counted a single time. CDR3 sequence reads: CSVSETANSPLHF. In DNA, the CDR3 is TGCAGCGTTTCGGAGACAGCAAATTCACCCCTCCACTTT. V gene TRBV29-1 combines with J gene TRBJ1-6, with D tentatively TRBD1 (5 bases). V lost 5 bases and J lost 7, with 12 bases in between. Germline V gene sequence: CDR1 SQVTM, CDR2 ANQGSEA. The CDR3 is made up of 13 amino acids.

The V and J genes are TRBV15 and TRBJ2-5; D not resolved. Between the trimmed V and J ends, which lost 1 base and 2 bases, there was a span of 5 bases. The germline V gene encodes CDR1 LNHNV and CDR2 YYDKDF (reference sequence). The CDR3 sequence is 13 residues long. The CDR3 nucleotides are TGTGCCACCAGCAGAGGCCTACAAGAGACCCAGTACTTC. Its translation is CATSRGLQETQYF.

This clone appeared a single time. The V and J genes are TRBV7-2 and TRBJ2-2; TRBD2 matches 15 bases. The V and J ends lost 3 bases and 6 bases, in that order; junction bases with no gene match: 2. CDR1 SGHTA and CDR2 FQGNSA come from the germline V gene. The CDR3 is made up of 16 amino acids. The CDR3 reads CASSLRTSGRAGELFF. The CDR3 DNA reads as TGTGCCAGCAGCTTGAGGACTAGCGGGAGGGCCGGGGAGCTGTTTTTT.

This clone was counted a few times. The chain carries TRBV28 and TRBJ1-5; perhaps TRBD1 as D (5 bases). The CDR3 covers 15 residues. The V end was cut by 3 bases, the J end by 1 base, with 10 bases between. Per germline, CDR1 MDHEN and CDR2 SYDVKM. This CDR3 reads CASSFLAGSNQPQHF. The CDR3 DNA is TGTGCCAGCAGTTTCTTAGCAGGGAGCAATCAGCCCCAGCATTTT. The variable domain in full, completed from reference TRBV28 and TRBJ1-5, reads DVKVTQSSRYLVKRTGEKVFLECVQDMDHENMFWYRQDPGLGLRLIYFSYDVKMKEKGDIPEGYSVSREKKERFSLILESASTNQTSMYLCASSFLAGSNQPQHFGDGTRLSIL.

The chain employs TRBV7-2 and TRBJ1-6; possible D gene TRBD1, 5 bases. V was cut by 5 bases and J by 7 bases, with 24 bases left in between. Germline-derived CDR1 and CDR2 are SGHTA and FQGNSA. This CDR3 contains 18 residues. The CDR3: CASSPLRSGRGQNSPLHF. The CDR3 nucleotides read TGTGCCAGCAGCCCACTTAGGTCAGGAAGGGGTCAGAATTCACCCCTCCACTTT.

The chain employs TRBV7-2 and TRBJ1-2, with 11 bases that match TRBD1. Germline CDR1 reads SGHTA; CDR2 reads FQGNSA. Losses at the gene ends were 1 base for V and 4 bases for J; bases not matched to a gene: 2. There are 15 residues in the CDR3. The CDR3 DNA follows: TGTGCCAGCAGCTTAGTAGGGACAGGGGGCTATGGCTACACCTTC. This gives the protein CASSLVGTGGYGYTF.

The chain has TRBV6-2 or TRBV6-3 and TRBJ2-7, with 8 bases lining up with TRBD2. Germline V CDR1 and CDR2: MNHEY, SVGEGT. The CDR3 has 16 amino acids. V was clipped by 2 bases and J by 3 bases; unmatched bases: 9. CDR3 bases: TGTGCCAGCAGTTACGGGACGGGAGGGCTTCTCTACGAGCAGTACTTC. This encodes CASSYGTGGLLYEQYF.

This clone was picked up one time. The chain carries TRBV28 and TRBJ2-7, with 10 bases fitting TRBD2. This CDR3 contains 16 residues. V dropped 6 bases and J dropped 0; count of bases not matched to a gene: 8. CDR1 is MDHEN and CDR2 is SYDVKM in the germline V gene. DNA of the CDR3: TGTGCCAGCAGCTCCTTTAGCGGGAGGAGCTCCTACGAGCAGTACTTC. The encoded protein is CASSSFSGRSSYEQYF. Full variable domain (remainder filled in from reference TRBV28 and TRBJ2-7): DVKVTQSSRYLVKRTGEKVFLECVQDMDHENMFWYRQDPGLGLRLIYFSYDVKMKEKGDIPEGYSVSREKKERFSLILESASTNQTSMYLCASSSFSGRSSYEQYFGPGTRLTVT.

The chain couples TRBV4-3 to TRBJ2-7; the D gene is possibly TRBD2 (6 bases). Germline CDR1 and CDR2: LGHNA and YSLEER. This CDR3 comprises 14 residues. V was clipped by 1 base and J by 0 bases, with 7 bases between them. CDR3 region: CASSQGRGSYEQYF. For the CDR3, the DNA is TGCGCCAGCAGCCAAGGGCGGGGCTCCTACGAGCAGTACTTC.

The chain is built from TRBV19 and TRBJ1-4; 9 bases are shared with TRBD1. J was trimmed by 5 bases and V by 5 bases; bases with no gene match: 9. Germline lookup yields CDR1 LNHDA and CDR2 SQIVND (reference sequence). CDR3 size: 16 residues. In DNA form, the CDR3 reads TGTGCCAGTAGTGATCCGGGACAGGGAATGAATGAAAAACTGTTTTTT. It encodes CASSDPGQGMNEKLFF.

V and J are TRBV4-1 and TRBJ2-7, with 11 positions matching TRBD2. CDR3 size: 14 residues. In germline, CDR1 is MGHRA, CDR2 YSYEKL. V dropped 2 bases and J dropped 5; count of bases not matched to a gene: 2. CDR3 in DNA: TGCGCCAGCAGCCAACTAGCGGGAGGCCACGAGCAGTACTTC. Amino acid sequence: CASSQLAGGHEQYF.

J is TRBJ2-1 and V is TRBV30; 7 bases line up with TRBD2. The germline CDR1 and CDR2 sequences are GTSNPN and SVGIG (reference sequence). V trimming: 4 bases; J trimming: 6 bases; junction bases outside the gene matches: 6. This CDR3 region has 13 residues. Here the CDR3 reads CAWNERGPNEQFF. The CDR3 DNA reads TGTGCCTGGAATGAGCGGGGACCCAATGAGCAGTTCTTC.

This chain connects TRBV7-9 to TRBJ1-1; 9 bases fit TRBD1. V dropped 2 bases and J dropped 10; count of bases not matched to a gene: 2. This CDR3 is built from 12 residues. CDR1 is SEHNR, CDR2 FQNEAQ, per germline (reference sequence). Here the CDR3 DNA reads TGTGCCAGCAGCTTACAACAGGGGGCAGCTTTCTTT. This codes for CASSLQQGAAFF.

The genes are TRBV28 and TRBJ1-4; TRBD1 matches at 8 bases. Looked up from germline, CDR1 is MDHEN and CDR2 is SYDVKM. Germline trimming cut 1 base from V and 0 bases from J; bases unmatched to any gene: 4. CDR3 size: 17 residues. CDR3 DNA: TGTGCCAGCAGTTTATACACAGGGGGAACAACTAATGAAAAACTGTTTTTT. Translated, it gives CASSLYTGGTTNEKLFF. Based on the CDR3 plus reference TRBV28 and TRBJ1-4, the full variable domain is DVKVTQSSRYLVKRTGEKVFLECVQDMDHENMFWYRQDPGLGLRLIYFSYDVKMKEKGDIPEGYSVSREKKERFSLILESASTNQTSMYLCASSLYTGGTTNEKLFFGSGTQLSVL.